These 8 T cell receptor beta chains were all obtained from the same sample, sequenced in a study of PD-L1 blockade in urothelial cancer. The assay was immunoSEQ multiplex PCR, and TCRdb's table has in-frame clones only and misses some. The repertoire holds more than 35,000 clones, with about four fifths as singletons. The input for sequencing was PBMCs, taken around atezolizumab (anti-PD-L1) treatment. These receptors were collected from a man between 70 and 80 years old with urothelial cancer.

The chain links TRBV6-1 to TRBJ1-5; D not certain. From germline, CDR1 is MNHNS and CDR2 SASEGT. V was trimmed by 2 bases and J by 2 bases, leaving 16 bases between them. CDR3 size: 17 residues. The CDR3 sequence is CASSELSRTSGNQPQHF. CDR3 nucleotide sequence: TGTGCCAGCAGTGAATTATCTAGAACATCGGGCAATCAGCCCCAGCATTTT.

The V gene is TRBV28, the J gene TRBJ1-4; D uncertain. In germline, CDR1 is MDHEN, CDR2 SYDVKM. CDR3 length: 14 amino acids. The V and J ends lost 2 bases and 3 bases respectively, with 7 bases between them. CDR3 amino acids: CASSLGVANEKLFF. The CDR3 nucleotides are TGTGCCAGCAGTTTAGGTGTAGCTAATGAAAAACTGTTTTTT.

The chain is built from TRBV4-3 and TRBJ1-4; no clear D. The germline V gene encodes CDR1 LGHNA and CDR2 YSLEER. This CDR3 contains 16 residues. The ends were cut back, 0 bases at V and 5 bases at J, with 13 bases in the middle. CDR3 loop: CASSQDLAGGNEKLFF. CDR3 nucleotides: TGCGCCAGCAGCCAAGACCTGGCTGGCGGAAATGAAAAACTGTTTTTT.

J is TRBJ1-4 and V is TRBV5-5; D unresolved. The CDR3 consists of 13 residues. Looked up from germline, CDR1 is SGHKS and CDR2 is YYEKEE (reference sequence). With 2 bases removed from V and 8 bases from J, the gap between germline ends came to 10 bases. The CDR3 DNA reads TGTGCCAGCAGCTTCAACACGCGGGAAAAACTGTTTTTT. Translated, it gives CASSFNTREKLFF.

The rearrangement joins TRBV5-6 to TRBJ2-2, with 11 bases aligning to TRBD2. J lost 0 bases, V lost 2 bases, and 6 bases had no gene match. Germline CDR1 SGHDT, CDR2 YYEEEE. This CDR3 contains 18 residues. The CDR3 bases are TGTGCCAGCAGCTTCCGGACTAGCGGGCCTCCGAACACCGGGGAGCTGTTTTTT. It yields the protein CASSFRTSGPPNTGELFF.

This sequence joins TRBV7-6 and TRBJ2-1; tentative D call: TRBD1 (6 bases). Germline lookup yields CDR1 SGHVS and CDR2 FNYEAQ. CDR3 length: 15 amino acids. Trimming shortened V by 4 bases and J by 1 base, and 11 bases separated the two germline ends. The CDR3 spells CASSSQGFSYNEQFF. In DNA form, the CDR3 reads TGTGCCAGCAGCTCACAGGGCTTTTCCTACAATGAGCAGTTCTTC.

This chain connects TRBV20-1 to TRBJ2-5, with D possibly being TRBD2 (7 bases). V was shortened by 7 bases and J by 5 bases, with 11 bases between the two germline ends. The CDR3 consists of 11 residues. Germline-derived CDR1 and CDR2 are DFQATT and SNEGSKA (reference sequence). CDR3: CSVGGRETQYF. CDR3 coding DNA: TGCAGTGTCGGGGGGCGCGAGACCCAGTACTTC.

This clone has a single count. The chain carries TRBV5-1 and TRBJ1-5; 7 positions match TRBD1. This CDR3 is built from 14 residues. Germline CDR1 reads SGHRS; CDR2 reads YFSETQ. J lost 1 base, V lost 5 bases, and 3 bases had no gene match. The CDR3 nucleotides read TGCGCCAGCAGTGAGGGGGCGAGCAATCAGCCCCAGCATTTT. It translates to CASSEGASNQPQHF.